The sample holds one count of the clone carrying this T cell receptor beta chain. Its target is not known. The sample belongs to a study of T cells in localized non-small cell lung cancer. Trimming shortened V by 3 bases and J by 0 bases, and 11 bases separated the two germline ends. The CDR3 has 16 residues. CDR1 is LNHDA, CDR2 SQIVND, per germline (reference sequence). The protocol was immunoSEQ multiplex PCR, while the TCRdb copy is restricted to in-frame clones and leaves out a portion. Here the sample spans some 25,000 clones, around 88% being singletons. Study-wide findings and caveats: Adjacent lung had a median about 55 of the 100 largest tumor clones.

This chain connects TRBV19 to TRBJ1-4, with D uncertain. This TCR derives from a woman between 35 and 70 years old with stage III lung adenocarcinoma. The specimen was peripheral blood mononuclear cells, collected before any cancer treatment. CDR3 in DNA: TGTGCCAGTAGTATCAGGTTTCCCTCAACTAATGAAAAACTGTTTTTT. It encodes CASSIRFPSTNEKLFF.